These 17 T cell receptor beta chains were sequenced from one sample in a study of cytomegalovirus exposure and HLA in healthy donors. PCR amplification relied on 60 Vbeta primers (plus 13 Jbeta primers). Data came from immunoSEQ multiplex PCR; TCRdb stores just in-frame clones and leaves some out. This repertoire shows around 200,000 clones, 83% found once; its top ten account for 1.6%. The sample was PBMCs. These receptors came from a man aged 50 or older in good health and CMV-seronegative.

The rearrangement joins TRBV28 to TRBJ1-5, with a weak D call TRBD1 (5 bases). The CDR3 contains 15 residues. In germline, CDR1 is MDHEN, CDR2 SYDVKM. Trimming left V 5 bases short and J 4 bases short, with 15 bases between. This chain's CDR3 is CASSPFGRGNQPQHF. CDR3 nucleotides: TGTGCCAGCAGTCCCTTTGGGCGGGGGAATCAGCCCCAGCATTTT.

As to this clone: Other DNA sequences from this sample encode an identical CDR3 as well. The chain joins TRBV27 to TRBJ2-3; maybe TRBD1 (5 bases). The CDR3 covers 15 residues. The ends were cut back, 1 base at V and 0 bases at J, with 8 bases in the middle. Germline V gene lookup returns CDR1 MNHEY and CDR2 SMNVEV (reference sequence). The CDR3 nucleotides are TGTGCCAGCAGTTTATTAGGGGCGAGCACAGATACGCAGTATTTT. It specifies CASSLLGASTDTQYF.

This clone was observed a handful of times. This rearrangement joins TRBV6-1 to TRBJ1-3; possible D gene TRBD1, 6 bases. V lost 8 bases, J lost 4 bases, and 6 bases lay in between. The length of the CDR3 is 11 residues. Germline CDR1 MNHNS, CDR2 SASEGT. The CDR3, as DNA: TGTGCCAGCGGACAGGGAAACACCATATATTTT. Amino acid sequence: CASGQGNTIYF.

The chain couples TRBV5-1 to TRBJ2-3; D call uncertain. V was cut by 4 bases and J by 4 bases, with 16 bases left in between. Per the germline V gene, CDR1 is SGHRS and CDR2 is YFSETQ. The CDR3 covers 15 residues. The CDR3 DNA reads TGCGCCAGCAGCCTACTTCCACCAGGTCCAGATACGCAGTATTTT. Encoded protein: CASSLLPPGPDTQYF.

This chain links TRBV5-1 with TRBJ2-5; 9 bases line up with TRBD1. V trimming: 4 bases; J trimming: 5 bases; junction bases outside the gene matches: 9. The CDR3 spans 15 residues. CDR1 SGHRS and CDR2 YFSETQ come from the germline V gene. The CDR3 reads CASSLRTGGRETQYF. CDR3 nucleotides: TGCGCCAGCAGCCTCCGCACAGGGGGCAGGGAGACCCAGTACTTC. Full variable domain (outside the CDR3, taken from reference TRBV5-1 and TRBJ2-5): KAGVTQTPRYLIKTRGQQVTLSCSPISGHRSVSWYQQTPGQGLQFLFEYFSETQRNKGNFPGRFSGRQFSNSRSEMNVSTLELGDSALYLCASSLRTGGRETQYFGPGTRLLVL.

The gene calls are TRBV6-6 and TRBJ1-2, with TRBD1 as a possible D gene (5 bases). The ends were cut back, 6 bases at V and 1 base at J, with 18 bases in the middle. The CDR3 contains 16 residues. Germline lookup yields CDR1 MNHNY and CDR2 SVGAGI (reference sequence). CDR3 amino acids: CASRVQATVLNYGYTF. CDR3 in DNA: TGTGCCAGCAGAGTCCAGGCGACAGTTCTTAACTATGGCTACACCTTC.

The CDR3 sequence: CASSISRDYTYNEQFF. The CDR3 coding sequence is TGTGCCAGTAGTATATCCCGGGATTATACCTACAATGAGCAGTTCTTC. The chain carries TRBV19 and TRBJ2-1; maybe TRBD2 (5 bases). V lost 2 bases and J lost 2, with 13 bases in between. Germline V gene data show CDR1 as LNHDA and CDR2 as SQIVND (reference sequence). The CDR3 is 16 amino acids.

V usage is TRBV5-8 and J usage is TRBJ2-5, with D maybe TRBD1 (5 bases). The CDR3 consists of 13 residues. Germline loops: CDR1 SGHTS, CDR2 YDEGEE. The V end was cut by 0 bases, the J end by 4 bases, with 7 bases between. The CDR3 nucleotides are TGTGCCAGCAGCTTGGATAGGGGAGAGACCCAGTACTTC. It codes for CASSLDRGETQYF.

This clone was seen once. The J gene is TRBJ2-7, the V gene TRBV30; no clear D gene. Trimming removed 0 bases at V and 2 bases at J, with 11 bases between. The CDR3 is 14 residues long. Germline CDR1 is GTSNPN and CDR2 is SVGIG (reference sequence). CDR3 protein: CAWSVEPSAYEQYF. DNA for the CDR3: TGTGCCTGGAGTGTAGAGCCCTCCGCCTACGAGCAGTACTTC.

V usage is TRBV4-2 and J usage is TRBJ2-7, with D tentatively TRBD1 (5 bases). V was pared by 0 bases and J by 3 bases, with 18 bases between. Germline CDR1 and CDR2: LGHNA and YNFKEQ. The CDR3 sequence is 17 residues long. The CDR3 DNA follows: TGTGCCAGCAGCCAAGAAAGTACGGACACGAGAATCTACGAGCAGTACTTC. Translating it yields CASSQESTDTRIYEQYF.

This chain uses TRBV7-3 with TRBJ2-5; possible D gene TRBD2, 6 bases. The V end was cut by 0 bases, the J end by 4 bases, with 9 bases between. The CDR3 runs 14 residues. Germline V gives CDR1 SGHTA, CDR2 FQGTGA. The CDR3 is CASSLTPGRETQYF. The CDR3 DNA is TGTGCCAGCAGCTTAACGCCCGGGAGAGAGACCCAGTACTTC.

This rearrangement joins TRBV18 to TRBJ2-2; no definite D call. From germline, CDR1 is KGHSH and CDR2 LQKENI. The CDR3 runs to 13 residues. The V end lost 6 bases, the J end lost 7 bases, and 12 bases lay between the germline ends. DNA of the CDR3: TGTGCCAGCTCTCCGCAGTCCATCGGGGAGCTGTTTTTT. It translates to CASSPQSIGELFF.

The chain combines TRBV2 with TRBJ2-2; tentatively, D is TRBD1 (6 bases). The CDR3 totals 14 residues. CDR1 is SNHLY and CDR2 is FYNNEI in the germline V gene. Trimming left V 2 bases short and J 7 bases short, with 11 bases between. CDR3 residues: CASSEQGLGGELFF. In nucleotides, the CDR3 is TGTGCCAGCAGTGAACAGGGGCTGGGCGGGGAGCTGTTTTTT.

This rearrangement joins TRBV11-2 to TRBJ2-3, with TRBD1 as a possible D gene (6 bases). Trimming removed 4 bases from V and 4 bases from J, with 15 bases in between. The CDR3 is 15 residues long. The germline CDR1 and CDR2 sequences are SGHAT and FQNNGV. The CDR3 nucleotides are TGTGCCAGCAGCTCGGTGAGGGGGAGTGCAGATACGCAGTATTTT. It translates to CASSSVRGSADTQYF.

This clone was found a few times. V and J are TRBV28 and TRBJ1-5; D gene ambiguous. V dropped 1 base and J dropped 7 bases, with 5 bases sitting between them. Germline CDR1 MDHEN, CDR2 SYDVKM. The CDR3 has 12 residues. CDR3 DNA: TGTGCCAGCAGTTTATTGCGGCAGCCCCAGCATTTT. It is translated as CASSLLRQPQHF.

V usage is TRBV4-1 and J usage is TRBJ2-5; 9 nucleotides align to TRBD1. Germline trimming cut 5 bases from V and 1 base from J; bases unmatched to any gene: 8. This CDR3 has 16 residues. Germline V gives CDR1 MGHRA, CDR2 YSYEKL. In DNA form, the CDR3 reads TGCGCCAGCAGCTCGTCGGACAGGGGAAGCCAAGAGACCCAGTACTTC. This encodes CASSSSDRGSQETQYF.

The chain recombines TRBV4-1 with TRBJ1-4; 7 nucleotides align to TRBD1. Germline values: CDR1 MGHRA, CDR2 YSYEKL. V lost 3 bases and J lost 8; bases outside the gene matches: 12. The CDR3 is 16 amino acids. The CDR3 region is CASSQNRQGRNEKLFF. The DNA for the CDR3 is TGCGCCAGCAGCCAGAACCGACAGGGTCGGAACGAAAAACTGTTTTTT.